What follows are 12 T cell receptor beta chains derived from one specimen sequenced in a study of T cells after yellow fever vaccination. TCRdb itself ran the 5' RACE reads through MiXCR, one entry per CDR3 protein. The sample lists a few hundred thousand distinct CDR3 sequences; less than 20% were seen once. Sequenced material: PBMCs, taken about 5 days after the first yellow fever vaccination. All receptors derive from a man between 18 and 35 years old who received the YFV17D yellow fever vaccine.

The rearrangement joins TRBV7-2 to TRBJ1-4; D is unclear. CDR1 is SGHTA, CDR2 FQGNSA, per germline. CDR3 length equals 11 residues. Trimming stripped 6 bases from V and 11 bases from J, with 10 bases between. DNA for the CDR3: TGTGCCAGCAGAATGGACGTTAAACTGTTTTTT. Its translation: CASRMDVKLFF.

The chain uses TRBV7-2 and TRBJ2-7, with D perhaps given as TRBD1 or TRBD2 (6 bases each). The CDR3 has 17 amino acids. The germline V gene encodes CDR1 SGHTA and CDR2 FQGNSA. Trimming cost V 5 bases and J 3 bases, with 23 bases left between them. The CDR3: CASSGRGDRTVLYEQYF. DNA for the CDR3: TGTGCCAGCAGCGGTAGGGGGGATCGGACTGTCCTCTACGAGCAGTACTTC.

This clonotype was observed a handful of times. The chain recombines TRBV7-2 with TRBJ2-7, with unresolved D. The CDR3 runs to 15 residues. Per germline, CDR1 SGHTA and CDR2 FQGNSA. The V end lost 2 bases, the J end lost 3 bases, and 14 bases lay between the germline ends. CDR3 DNA: TGTGCCAGCAGCTTACTGGCCGAGCCACTCTACGAGCAGTACTTC. Its translation is CASSLLAEPLYEQYF.

The V and J genes are TRBV7-9 and TRBJ1-1; tentative D call: TRBD1 (5 bases). Per germline, CDR1 SEHNR and CDR2 FQNEAQ (reference sequence). The CDR3 is made up of 14 amino acids. The V end lost 8 bases, the J end lost 7 bases, and 20 bases lay between the germline ends. CDR3 DNA sequence: TGTGCCAGCCGACAAGGGCAGGGTCCGGGTGAAGCTTTCTTT. This gives the protein CASRQGQGPGEAFF.

The sample holds a few counts of this clonotype. J is TRBJ1-3 and V is TRBV4-1, with TRBD1 matching 10 bases. The CDR3 extends over 14 amino acids. The V and J ends lost 4 bases and 8 bases, in that order; junction bases with no gene match: 5. From germline, CDR1 is MGHRA and CDR2 YSYEKL. The CDR3 sequence: CASSLRDRGDTIYF. The CDR3 nucleotides read TGCGCCAGCAGCCTAAGGGACAGGGGAGACACCATATATTTT.

This clonotype was seen repeatedly, ten times or more. The V gene is TRBV7-2, the J gene TRBJ2-3; D uncertain. CDR1 and CDR2 (germline): SGHTA, FQGNSA. V was shortened by 5 bases and J by 0 bases, with 9 bases between the two germline ends. This CDR3 comprises 14 residues. In DNA form, the CDR3 reads TGTGCCAGCAGCACATACTTAAGCACAGATACGCAGTATTTT. As protein: CASSTYLSTDTQYF.

This rearrangement joins TRBV20-1 to TRBJ2-7, with 8 bases identical to TRBD2. CDR1 is DFQATT, CDR2 SNEGSKA, per germline (reference sequence). Trimming cost V 3 bases and J 3 bases; bases outside gene matches: 4. The CDR3 has 13 residues. CDR3 region: CSARHSGDYEQYV. In nucleotides, the CDR3 is TGCAGTGCTAGGCATAGCGGGGACTACGAGCAGTACGTC.

This clonotype has a handful of counts. The V and J genes are TRBV7-9 and TRBJ2-5; maybe TRBD2 (5 bases). Germline CDR1 is SEHNR and CDR2 is FQNEAQ (reference sequence). The V end was cut by 4 bases, the J end by 4 bases, with 16 bases between. CDR3 length: 15 amino acids. The CDR3 is CASSSSGSFRETQYF. CDR3 DNA sequence: TGTGCCAGCAGCTCCAGCGGTTCATTCCGAGAGACCCAGTACTTC.

This clonotype showed up just a few times. The chain links TRBV7-9 to TRBJ1-1, with 8 bases fitting TRBD1. The CDR3 covers 16 residues. The V segment lost 0 bases and the J segment 4 bases; nucleotides outside the gene matches: 7. From germline, CDR1 is SEHNR and CDR2 FQNEAQ (reference sequence). The CDR3 sequence is CASSLAGRGQVTEAFF. The CDR3 nucleotides are TGTGCCAGCAGCTTAGCGGGCAGGGGGCAGGTCACTGAAGCTTTCTTT.

The chain links TRBV11-3 to TRBJ2-7; 8 positions match TRBD1. V lost 8 bases and J lost 3; bases outside the gene matches: 0. Germline V CDR1 and CDR2: SGHNT, YENEEA. This CDR3 comprises 11 residues. The CDR3 spells CASGQGYEQYF. CDR3 bases: TGTGCCAGCGGACAGGGCTACGAGCAGTACTTC.

A few counts support this clonotype. This chain connects TRBV7-8 to TRBJ1-1; 7 bases match TRBD1. Germline CDR1 is SGHVS and CDR2 is FQNEAQ. Trimming removed 2 bases from V and 3 bases from J; junction bases left unmatched: 9. This CDR3 contains 16 residues. The CDR3: CASSLMIRQGDTEAFF. CDR3 DNA: TGTGCCAGCAGCTTAATGATAAGGCAGGGGGACACTGAAGCTTTCTTT.

This clonotype was seen a handful of times. The chain is built from TRBV6-1 and TRBJ1-2, with D tentatively TRBD1 (6 bases). The length of the CDR3 is 13 residues. V lost 8 bases to trimming and J lost 7 bases, with 17 bases between them. CDR1 is MNHNS, CDR2 SASEGT, per germline. For the CDR3, the DNA is TGTGCCAGCGCGATTGAGGGGGGCGGTGGCTACACCTTC. It translates to CASAIEGGGGYTF.